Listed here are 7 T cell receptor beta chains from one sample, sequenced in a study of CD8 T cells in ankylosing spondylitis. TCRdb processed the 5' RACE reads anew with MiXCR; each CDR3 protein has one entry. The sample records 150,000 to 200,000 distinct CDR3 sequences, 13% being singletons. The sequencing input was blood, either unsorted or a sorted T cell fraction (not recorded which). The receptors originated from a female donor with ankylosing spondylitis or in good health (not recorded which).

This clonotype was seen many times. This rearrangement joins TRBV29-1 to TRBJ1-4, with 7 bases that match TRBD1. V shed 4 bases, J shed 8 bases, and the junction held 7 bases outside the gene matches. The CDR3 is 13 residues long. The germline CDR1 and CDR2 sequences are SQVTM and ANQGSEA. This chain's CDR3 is CSVVTGQREKLFF. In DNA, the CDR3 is TGCAGCGTTGTGACGGGACAGCGAGAAAAACTGTTTTTT.

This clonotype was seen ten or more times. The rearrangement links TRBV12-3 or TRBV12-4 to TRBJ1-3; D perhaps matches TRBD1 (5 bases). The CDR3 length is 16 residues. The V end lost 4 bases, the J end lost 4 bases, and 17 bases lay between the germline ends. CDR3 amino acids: CASSSTGLGEGNTIYF. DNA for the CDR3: TGTGCCAGCAGTTCGACGGGACTCGGAGAGGGAAACACCATATATTTT.

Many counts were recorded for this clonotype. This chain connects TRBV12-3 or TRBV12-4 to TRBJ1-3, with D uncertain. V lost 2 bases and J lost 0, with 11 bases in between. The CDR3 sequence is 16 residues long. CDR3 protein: CASSLSGPSSGNTIYF. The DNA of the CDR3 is TGTGCCAGCAGTTTATCCGGCCCCAGCTCTGGAAACACCATATATTTT.

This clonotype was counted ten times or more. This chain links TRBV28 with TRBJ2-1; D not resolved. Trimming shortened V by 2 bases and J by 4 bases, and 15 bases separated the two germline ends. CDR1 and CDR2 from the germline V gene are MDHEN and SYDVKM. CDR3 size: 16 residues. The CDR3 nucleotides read TGTGCCAGCAGTTTAGGGTTGAGTGGGATATACAATGAGCAGTTCTTC. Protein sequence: CASSLGLSGIYNEQFF. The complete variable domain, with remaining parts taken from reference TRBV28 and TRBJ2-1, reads DVKVTQSSRYLVKRTGEKVFLECVQDMDHENMFWYRQDPGLGLRLIYFSYDVKMKEKGDIPEGYSVSREKKERFSLILESASTNQTSMYLCASSLGLSGIYNEQFFGPGTRLTVL.

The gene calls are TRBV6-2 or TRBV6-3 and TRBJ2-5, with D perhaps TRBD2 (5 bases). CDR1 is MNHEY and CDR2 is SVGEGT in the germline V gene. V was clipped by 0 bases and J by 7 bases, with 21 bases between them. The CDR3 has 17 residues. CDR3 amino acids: CASSYSSSVGFPGTQYF. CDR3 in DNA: TGTGCCAGCAGTTACTCGAGTAGCGTGGGCTTCCCAGGGACCCAGTACTTC.

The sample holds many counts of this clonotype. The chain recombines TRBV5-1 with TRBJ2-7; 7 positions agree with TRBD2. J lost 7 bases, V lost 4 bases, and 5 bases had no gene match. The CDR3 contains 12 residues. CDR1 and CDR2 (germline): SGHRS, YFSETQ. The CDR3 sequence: CASSTPGGEQYF. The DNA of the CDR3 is TGCGCCAGCAGCACGCCCGGGGGGGAGCAGTACTTC.

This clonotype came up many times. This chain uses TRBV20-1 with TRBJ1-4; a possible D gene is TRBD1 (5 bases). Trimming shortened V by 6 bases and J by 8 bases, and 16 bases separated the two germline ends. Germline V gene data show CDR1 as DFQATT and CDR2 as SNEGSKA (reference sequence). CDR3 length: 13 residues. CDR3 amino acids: CSALPARDEKLFF. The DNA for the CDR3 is TGCAGTGCCCTCCCCGCCAGGGACGAAAAACTGTTTTTT.